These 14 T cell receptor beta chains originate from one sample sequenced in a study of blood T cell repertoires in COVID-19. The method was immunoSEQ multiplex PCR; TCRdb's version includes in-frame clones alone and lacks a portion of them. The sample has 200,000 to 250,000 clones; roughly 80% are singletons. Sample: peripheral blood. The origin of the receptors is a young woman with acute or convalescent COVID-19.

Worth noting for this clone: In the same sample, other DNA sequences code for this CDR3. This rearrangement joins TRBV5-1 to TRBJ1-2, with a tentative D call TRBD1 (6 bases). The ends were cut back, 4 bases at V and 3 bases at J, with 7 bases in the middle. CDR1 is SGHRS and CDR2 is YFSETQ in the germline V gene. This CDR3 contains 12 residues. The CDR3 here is CASSPGDYGYTF. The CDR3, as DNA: TGCGCCAGCAGCCCAGGGGACTATGGCTACACCTTC.

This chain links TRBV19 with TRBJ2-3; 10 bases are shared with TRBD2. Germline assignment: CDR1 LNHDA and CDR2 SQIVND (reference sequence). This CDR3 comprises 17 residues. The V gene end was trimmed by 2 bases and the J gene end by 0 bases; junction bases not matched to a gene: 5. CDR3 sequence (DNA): TGTGCCAGTAGTATACGGACTAGCGGAACTAGCACAGATACGCAGTATTTT. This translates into CASSIRTSGTSTDTQYF. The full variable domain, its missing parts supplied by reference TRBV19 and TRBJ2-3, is DGGITQSPKYLFRKEGQNVTLSCEQNLNHDAMYWYRQDPGQGLRLIYYSQIVNDFQKGDIAEGYSVSREKKESFPLTVTSAQKNPTAFYLCASSIRTSGTSTDTQYFGPGTRLTVL.

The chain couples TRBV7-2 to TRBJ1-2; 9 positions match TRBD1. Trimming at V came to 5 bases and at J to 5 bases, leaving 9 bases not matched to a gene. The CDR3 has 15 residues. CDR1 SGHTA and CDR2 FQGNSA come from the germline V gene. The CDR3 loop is CASSPTSGQGYGYTF. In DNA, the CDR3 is TGTGCCAGCAGCCCTACGTCGGGACAGGGATATGGCTACACCTTC.

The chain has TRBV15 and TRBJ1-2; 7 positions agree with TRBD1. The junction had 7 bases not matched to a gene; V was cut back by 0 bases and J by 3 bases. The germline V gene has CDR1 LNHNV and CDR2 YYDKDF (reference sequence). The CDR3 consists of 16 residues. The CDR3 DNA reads TGTGCCACCAGCAGAGAAACTTCTGGGACAGACTATGGCTACACCTTC. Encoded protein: CATSRETSGTDYGYTF.

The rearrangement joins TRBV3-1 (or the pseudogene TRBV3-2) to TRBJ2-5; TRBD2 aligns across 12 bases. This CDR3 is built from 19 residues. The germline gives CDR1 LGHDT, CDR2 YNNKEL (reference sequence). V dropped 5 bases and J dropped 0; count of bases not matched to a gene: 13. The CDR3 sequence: CASSSGTSGPLGYQETQYF. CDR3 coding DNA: TGTGCCAGCAGCTCCGGGACTAGCGGGCCCCTGGGGTACCAAGAGACCCAGTACTTC.

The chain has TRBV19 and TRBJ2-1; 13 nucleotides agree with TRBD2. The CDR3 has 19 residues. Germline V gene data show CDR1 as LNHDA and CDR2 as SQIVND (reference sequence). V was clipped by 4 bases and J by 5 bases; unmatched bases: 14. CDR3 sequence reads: CASSKSGTSGVGTNNEQFF. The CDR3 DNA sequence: TGTGCCAGTAGTAAATCCGGGACTAGCGGGGTAGGGACCAACAATGAGCAGTTCTTC.

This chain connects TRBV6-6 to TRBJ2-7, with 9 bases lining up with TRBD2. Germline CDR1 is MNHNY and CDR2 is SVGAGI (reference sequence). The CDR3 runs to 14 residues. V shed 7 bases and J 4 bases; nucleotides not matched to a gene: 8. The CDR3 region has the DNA TGTGCCAGCAAGAATAGCGGGAGTAATTACGAGCAGTACTTC. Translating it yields CASKNSGSNYEQYF.

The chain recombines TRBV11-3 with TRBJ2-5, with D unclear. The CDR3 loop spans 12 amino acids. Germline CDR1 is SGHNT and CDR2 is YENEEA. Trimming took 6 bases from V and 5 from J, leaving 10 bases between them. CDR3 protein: CASSHPGETQYF. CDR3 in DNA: TGTGCCAGCAGTCACCCCGGGGAGACCCAGTACTTC.

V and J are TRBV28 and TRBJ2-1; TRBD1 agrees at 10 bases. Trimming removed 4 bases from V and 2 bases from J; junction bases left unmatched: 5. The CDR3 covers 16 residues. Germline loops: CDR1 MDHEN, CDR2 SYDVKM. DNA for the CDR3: TGTGCCAGCAGTTCCCCCGGGACAGGGGCCTACAATGAGCAGTTCTTC. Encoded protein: CASSSPGTGAYNEQFF.

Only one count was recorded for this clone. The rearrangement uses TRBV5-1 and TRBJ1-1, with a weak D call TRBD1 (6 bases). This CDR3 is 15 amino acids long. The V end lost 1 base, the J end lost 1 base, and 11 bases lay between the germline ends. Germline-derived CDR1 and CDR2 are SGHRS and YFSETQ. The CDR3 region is CASSLLGRGNTEAFF. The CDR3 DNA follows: TGCGCCAGCAGCTTGTTGGGCAGGGGGAACACTGAAGCTTTCTTT.

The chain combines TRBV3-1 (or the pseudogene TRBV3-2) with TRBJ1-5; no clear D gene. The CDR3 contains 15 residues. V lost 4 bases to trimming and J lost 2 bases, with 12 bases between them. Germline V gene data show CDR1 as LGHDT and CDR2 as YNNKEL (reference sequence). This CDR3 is CASSPSTYRNQPQHF. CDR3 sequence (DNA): TGTGCCAGCAGCCCGAGCACCTACCGCAATCAGCCCCAGCATTTT.

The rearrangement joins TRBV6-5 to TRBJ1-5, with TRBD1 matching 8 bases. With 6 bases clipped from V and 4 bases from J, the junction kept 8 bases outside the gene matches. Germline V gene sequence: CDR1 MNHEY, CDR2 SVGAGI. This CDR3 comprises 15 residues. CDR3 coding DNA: TGTGCCAGCAGATCCCCAGGGGGCCGGAATCAGCCCCAGCATTTT. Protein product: CASRSPGGRNQPQHF.

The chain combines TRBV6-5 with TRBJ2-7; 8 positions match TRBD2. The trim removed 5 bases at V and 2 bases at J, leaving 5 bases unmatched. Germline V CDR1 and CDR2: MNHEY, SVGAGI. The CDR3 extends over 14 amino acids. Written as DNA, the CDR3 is TGTGCCAGCAGTCCCAGCGGGGGCCCCTACGAGCAGTACTTC. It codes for CASSPSGGPYEQYF.

Here the CDR3 reads CASSLLRAGKETQYF. The CDR3 nucleotides are TGTGCCAGCAGTTTATTAAGAGCGGGGAAAGAGACCCAGTACTTC. The chain employs TRBV27 and TRBJ2-5; 7 nucleotides match TRBD2. J gave up 3 bases and V 1 base, and 5 bases lay outside the gene matches. The germline CDR1 and CDR2 sequences are MNHEY and SMNVEV (reference sequence). This CDR3 has 15 residues.